This T cell receptor (beta chain) was recorded in a study of blood T cell repertoires in COVID-19. The overall study: Acute and convalescent COVID-19 samples came from the United States, Italy and Spain.

The germline gives CDR1 SNHLY, CDR2 FYNNEI. Trimming took off 5 bases at V and 5 bases at J, with 9 bases between the two ends. The CDR3 has 12 residues. TCRdb's table, derived via immunoSEQ multiplex PCR, lists solely in-frame clones and lacks some. This table holds approximately 30,000 clones, roughly 87% found once. This TCR was sampled from a man between 65 and 85 years old with active or convalescent COVID-19. V usage is TRBV2 and J usage is TRBJ2-5, with D maybe TRBD1 (6 bases). The sequenced material came from peripheral blood. Written as DNA, the CDR3 is TGTGCCAGCAGTTATGACAGGGAGACCCAGTACTTC. Its translation is CASSYDRETQYF.